The 2 T cell receptor beta chains given below trace back to one sample, sequenced in a study of T-cell reconstitution after alpha-beta-depleted transplantation in children. Unique molecular identifiers were incorporated into the prepared TCRbeta library. Via MiXCR, TCRdb re-called the PCR reads, giving one row per CDR3 protein. Of about 210,000 distinct CDR3 sequences in the sample, about 15% are singletons; the top ten hold about 41%. Material: PBMCs, mostly from graft donor cells, obtained 360 days after TCRalphabeta/CD19-depleted stem cell transplant. The receptors originated from a male patient aged 2 to 10 who had a stem cell transplant for acute lymphoblastic leukemia, so the T cells may come from the graft donor.

The chain couples TRBV5-1 to TRBJ1-5; perhaps TRBD1 as D (5 bases). Germline V gene data show CDR1 as SGHRS and CDR2 as YFSETQ. The CDR3 is 15 amino acids. The V end lost 0 bases, the J end lost 4 bases, and 11 bases lay between the germline ends. In nucleotides, the CDR3 is TGCGCCAGCAGCTTGGAGGGGCTTGGAAATCAGCCCCAGCATTTT. Its protein is CASSLEGLGNQPQHF.

This clonotype was recorded at least ten times. CDR3 DNA sequence: TGTGCCAGCAGCGTAGCCGGGGACGCCCACACAGATACGCAGTATTTT. This codes for CASSVAGDAHTDTQYF. This chain uses TRBV9 with TRBJ2-3; D tentatively fits TRBD1 or TRBD2 (5 bases each). This CDR3 has 16 amino acids. V lost 0 bases and J lost 2, with 13 bases in between. Germline values: CDR1 SGDLS, CDR2 YYNGEE. The full variable domain, rest sourced from reference TRBV9 and TRBJ2-3, is DSGVTQTPKHLITATGQRVTLRCSPRSGDLSVYWYQQSLDQGLQFLIQYYNGEERAKGNILERFSAQQFPDLHSELNLSSLELGDSALYFCASSVAGDAHTDTQYFGPGTRLTVL.